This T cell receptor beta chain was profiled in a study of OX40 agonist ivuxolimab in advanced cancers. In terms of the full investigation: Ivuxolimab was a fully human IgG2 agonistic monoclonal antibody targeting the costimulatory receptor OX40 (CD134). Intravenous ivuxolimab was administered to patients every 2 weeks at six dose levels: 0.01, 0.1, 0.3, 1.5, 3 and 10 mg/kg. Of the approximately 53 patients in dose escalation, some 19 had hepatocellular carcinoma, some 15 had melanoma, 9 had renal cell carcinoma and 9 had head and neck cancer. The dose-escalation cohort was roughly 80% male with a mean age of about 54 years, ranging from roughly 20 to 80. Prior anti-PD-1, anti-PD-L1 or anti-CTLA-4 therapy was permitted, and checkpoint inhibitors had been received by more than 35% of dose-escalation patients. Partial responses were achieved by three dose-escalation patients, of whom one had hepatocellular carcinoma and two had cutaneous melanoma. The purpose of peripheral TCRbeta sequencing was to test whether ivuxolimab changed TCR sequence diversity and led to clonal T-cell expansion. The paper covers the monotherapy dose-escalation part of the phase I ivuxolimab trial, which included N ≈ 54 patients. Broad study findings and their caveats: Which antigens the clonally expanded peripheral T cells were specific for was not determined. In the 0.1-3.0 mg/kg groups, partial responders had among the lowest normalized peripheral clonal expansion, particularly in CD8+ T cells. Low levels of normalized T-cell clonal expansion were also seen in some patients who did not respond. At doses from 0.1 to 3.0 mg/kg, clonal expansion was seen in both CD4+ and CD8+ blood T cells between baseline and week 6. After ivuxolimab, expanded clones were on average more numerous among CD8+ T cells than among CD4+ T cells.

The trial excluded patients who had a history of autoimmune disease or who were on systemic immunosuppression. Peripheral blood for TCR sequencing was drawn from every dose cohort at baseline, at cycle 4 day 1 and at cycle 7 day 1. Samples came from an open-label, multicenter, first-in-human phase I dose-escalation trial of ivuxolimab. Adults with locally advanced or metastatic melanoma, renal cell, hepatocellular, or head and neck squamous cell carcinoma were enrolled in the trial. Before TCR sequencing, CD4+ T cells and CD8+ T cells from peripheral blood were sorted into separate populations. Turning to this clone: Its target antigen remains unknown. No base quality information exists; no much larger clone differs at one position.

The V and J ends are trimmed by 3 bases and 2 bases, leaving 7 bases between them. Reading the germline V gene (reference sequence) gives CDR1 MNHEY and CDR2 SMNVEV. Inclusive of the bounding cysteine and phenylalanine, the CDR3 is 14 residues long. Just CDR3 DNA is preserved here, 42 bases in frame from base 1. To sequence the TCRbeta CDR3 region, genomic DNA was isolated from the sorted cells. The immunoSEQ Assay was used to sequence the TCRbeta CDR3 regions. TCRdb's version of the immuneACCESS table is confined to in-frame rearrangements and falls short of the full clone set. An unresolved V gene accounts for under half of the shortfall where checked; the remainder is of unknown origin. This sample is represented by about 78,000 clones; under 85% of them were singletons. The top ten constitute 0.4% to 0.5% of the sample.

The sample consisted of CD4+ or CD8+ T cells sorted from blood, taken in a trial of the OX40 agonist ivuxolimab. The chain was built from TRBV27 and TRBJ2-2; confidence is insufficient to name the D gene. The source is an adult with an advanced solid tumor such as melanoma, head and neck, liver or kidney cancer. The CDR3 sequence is CASSLGPNTGELFF. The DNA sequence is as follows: TGTGCCAGCAGTTTGGGCCCAAACACCGGGGAGCTGTTTTTT.